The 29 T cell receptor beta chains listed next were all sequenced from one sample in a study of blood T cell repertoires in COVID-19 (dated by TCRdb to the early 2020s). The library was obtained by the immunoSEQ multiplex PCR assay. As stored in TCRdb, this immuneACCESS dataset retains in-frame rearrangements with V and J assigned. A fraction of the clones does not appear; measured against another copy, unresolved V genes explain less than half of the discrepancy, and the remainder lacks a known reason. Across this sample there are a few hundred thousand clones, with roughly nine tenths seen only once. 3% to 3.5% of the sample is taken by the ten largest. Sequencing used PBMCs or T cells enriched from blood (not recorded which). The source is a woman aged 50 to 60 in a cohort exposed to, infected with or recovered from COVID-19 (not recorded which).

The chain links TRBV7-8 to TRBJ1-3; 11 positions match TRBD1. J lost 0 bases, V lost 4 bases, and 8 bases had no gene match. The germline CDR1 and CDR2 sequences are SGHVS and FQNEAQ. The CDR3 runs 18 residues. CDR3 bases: TGTGCCAGCAGCTCTGGGGACAGGGGGGACATCTCTGGAAACACCATATATTTT. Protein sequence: CASSSGDRGDISGNTIYF. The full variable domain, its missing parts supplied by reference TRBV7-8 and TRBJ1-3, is GAGVSQSPRYKVAKRGQDVALRCDPISGHVSLFWYQQALGQGPEFLTYFQNEAQLDKSGLPSDRFFAERPEGSVSTLKIQRTQQEDSAVYLCASSSGDRGDISGNTIYFGEGSWLTVV.

In DNA, the CDR3 is TGTGCCAGCAGCTTAGATCAGGTTCGCGAAAAACTGTTTTTT. Amino acid sequence: CASSLDQVREKLFF. The chain carries TRBV7-8 and TRBJ1-4, with D unclear. Per the germline V gene, CDR1 is SGHVS and CDR2 is FQNEAQ. This CDR3 is built from 14 residues. V was cut by 1 base and J by 8 bases, with 11 bases left in between.

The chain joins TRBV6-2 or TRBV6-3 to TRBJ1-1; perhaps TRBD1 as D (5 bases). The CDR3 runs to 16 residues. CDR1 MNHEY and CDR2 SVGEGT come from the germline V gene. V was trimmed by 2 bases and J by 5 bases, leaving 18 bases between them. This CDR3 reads CASSYRPSGRFTEAFF. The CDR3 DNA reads TGTGCCAGCAGTTACCGTCCCTCAGGGAGGTTTACTGAAGCTTTCTTT.

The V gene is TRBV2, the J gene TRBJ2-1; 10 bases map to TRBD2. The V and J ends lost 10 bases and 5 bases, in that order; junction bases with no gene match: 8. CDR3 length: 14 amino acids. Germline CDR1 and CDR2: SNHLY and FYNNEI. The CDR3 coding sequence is TGTGCCAATCAGCGGGGGGGATGGAACAATGAGCAGTTCTTC. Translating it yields CANQRGGWNNEQFF.

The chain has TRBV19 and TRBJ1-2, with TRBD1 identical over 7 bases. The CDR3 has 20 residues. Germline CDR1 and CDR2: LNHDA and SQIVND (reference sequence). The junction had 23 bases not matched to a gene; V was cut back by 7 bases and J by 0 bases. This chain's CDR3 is CASKVGFSGTESLANYGYTF. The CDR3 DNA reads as TGTGCCAGTAAGGTGGGCTTTTCAGGGACAGAGTCTTTAGCTAACTATGGCTACACCTTC.

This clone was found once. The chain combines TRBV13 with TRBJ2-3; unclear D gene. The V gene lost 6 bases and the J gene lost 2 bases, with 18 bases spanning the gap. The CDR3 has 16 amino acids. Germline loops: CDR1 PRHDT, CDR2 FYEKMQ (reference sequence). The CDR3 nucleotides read TGTGCCAGCAGGAATCCCCCAACGCGGAACACAGATACGCAGTATTTT. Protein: CASRNPPTRNTDTQYF.

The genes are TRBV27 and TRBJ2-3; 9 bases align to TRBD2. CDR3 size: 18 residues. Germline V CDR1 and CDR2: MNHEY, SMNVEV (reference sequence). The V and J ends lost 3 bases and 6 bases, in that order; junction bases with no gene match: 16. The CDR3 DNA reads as TGTGCCAGCAGTTTCGAATTCATGGAGCGGGGGGCTTGGGATACGCAGTATTTT. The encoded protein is CASSFEFMERGAWDTQYF.

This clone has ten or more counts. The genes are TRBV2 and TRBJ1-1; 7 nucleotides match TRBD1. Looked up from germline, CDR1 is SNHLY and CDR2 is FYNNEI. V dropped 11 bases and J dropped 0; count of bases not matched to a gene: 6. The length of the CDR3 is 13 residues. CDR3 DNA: TGTGCCGGAAAGGGACAGATGAACACTGAAGCTTTCTTT. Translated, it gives CAGKGQMNTEAFF.

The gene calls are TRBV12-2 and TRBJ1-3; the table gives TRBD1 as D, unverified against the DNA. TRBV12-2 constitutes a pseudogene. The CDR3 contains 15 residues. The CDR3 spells CASRRQGQGRVTIYF. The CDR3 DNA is TGTGCAAGTCGCCGGCAGGGACAGGGGCGAGTCACCATATATTTT.

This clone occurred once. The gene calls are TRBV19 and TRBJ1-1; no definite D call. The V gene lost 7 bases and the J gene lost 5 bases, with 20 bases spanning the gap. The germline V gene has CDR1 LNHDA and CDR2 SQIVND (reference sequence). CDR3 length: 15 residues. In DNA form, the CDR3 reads TGTGCCAGTAACTCCTTCCGGGGTAGAGCGACTGAAGCTTTCTTT. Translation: CASNSFRGRATEAFF.

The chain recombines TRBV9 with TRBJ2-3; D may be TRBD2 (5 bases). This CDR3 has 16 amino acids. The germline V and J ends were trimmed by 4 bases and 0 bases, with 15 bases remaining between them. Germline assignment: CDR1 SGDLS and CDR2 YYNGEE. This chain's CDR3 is CASSHMGRTSTDTQYF. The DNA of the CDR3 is TGTGCCAGCAGCCATATGGGGAGAACTAGCACAGATACGCAGTATTTT. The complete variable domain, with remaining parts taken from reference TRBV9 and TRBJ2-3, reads DSGVTQTPKHLITATGQRVTLRCSPRSGDLSVYWYQQSLDQGLQFLIQYYNGEERAKGNILERFSAQQFPDLHSELNLSSLELGDSALYFCASSHMGRTSTDTQYFGPGTRLTVL.

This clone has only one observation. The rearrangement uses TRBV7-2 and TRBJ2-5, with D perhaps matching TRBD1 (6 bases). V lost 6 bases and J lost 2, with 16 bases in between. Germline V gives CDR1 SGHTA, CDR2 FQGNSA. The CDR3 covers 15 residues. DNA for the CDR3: TGTGCCAGCAGTCGGGGCAGGGGACGACAAGAGACCCAGTACTTC. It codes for CASSRGRGRQETQYF.

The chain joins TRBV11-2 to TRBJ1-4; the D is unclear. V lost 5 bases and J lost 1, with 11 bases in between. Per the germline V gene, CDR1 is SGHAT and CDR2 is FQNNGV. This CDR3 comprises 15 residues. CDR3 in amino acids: CASSNSAGTNEKLFF. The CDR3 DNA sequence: TGTGCCAGCAGCAACTCGGCGGGAACTAATGAAAAACTGTTTTTT. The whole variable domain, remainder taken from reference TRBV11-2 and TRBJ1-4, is EAGVAQSPRYKIIEKRQSVAFWCNPISGHATLYWYQQILGQGPKLLIQFQNNGVVDDSQLPKDRFSAERLKGVDSTLKIQPAKLEDSAVYLCASSNSAGTNEKLFFGSGTQLSVL.

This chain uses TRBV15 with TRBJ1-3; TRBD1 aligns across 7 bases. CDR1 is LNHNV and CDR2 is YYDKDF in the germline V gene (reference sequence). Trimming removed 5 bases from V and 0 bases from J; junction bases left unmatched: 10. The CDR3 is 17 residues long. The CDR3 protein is CATSLRPTGTSGNTIYF. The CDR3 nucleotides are TGTGCCACCAGCCTAAGACCGACAGGGACCTCTGGAAACACCATATATTTT.

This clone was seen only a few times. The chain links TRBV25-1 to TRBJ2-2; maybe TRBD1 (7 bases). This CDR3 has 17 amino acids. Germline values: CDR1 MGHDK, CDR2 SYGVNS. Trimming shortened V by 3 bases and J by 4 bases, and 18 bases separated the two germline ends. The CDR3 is CASSDSPGGRFTGELFF. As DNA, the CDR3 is TGTGCCAGCAGTGATTCCCCAGGGGGGCGGTTCACCGGGGAGCTGTTTTTT.

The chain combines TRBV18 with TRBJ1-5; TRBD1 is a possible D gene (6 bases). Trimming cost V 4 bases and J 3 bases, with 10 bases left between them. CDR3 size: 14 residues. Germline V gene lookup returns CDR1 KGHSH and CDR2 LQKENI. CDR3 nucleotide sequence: TGTGCCAGCTCACGTGGACAGAACAATCAGCCCCAGCATTTT. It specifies CASSRGQNNQPQHF.

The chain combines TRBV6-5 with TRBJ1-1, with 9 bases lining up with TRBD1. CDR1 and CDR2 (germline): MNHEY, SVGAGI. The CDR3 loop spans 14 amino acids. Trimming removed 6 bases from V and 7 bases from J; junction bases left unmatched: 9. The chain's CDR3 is CASSATGGIGEAFF. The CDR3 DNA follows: TGTGCCAGCAGCGCAACAGGGGGCATCGGTGAAGCTTTCTTT.

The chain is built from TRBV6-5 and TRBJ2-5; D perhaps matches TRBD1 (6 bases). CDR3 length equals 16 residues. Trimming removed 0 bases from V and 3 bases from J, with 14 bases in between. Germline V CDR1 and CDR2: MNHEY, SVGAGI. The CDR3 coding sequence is TGTGCCAGCAGTTACTCCCAGGGGCAAATAAAAGAGACCCAGTACTTC. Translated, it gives CASSYSQGQIKETQYF.

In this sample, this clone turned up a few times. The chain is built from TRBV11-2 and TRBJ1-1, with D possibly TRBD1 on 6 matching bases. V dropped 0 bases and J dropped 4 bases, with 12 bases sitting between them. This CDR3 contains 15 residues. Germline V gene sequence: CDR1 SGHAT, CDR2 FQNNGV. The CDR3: CASSLERGLGTEAFF. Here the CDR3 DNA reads TGTGCCAGCAGCTTAGAGCGGGGGCTAGGCACTGAAGCTTTCTTT.

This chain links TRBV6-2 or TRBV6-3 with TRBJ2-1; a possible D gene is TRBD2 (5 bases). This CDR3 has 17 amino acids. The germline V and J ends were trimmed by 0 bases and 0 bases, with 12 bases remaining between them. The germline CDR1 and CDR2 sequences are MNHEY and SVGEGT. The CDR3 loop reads CASSYSLDGVSYNEQFF. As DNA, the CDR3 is TGTGCCAGCAGTTACTCTTTGGACGGGGTCTCCTACAATGAGCAGTTCTTC.

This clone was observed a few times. The CDR3 DNA follows: TGTGCCAGCAGCCAAGGGTGGAATCGGGGCAATCAGCCCCAGCATTTT. It translates to CASSQGWNRGNQPQHF. The genes are TRBV3-1 (or the pseudogene TRBV3-2) and TRBJ1-5; the D is unclear. This CDR3 is built from 16 residues. Per the germline V gene, CDR1 is LGHDT and CDR2 is YNNKEL (reference sequence). With 1 base removed from V and 2 bases from J, the gap between germline ends came to 12 bases.

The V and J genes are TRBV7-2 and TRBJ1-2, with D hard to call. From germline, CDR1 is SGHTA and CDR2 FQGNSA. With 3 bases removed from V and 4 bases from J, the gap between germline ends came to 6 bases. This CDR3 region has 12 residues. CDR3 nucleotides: TGTGCCAGCAGCTTCTCTAGCTATGGCTACACCTTC. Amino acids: CASSFSSYGYTF.

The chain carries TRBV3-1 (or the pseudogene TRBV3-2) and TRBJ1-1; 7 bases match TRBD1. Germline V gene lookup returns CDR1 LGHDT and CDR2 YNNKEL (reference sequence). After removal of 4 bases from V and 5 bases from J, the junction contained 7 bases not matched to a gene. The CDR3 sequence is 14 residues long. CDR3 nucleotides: TGTGCCAGCAGCCCCGAAGACAGGGTGACTGAAGCTTTCTTT. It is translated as CASSPEDRVTEAFF.

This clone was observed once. CDR3 amino acids: CASTVLAGGQETQYF. The CDR3 DNA reads as TGTGCCAGCACGGTTCTAGCGGGGGGGCAGGAGACCCAGTACTTC. The chain recombines TRBV11-2 with TRBJ2-5; the match to TRBD2 covers 12 bases. From germline, CDR1 is SGHAT and CDR2 FQNNGV. With 7 bases clipped from V and 5 bases from J, the junction kept 8 bases outside the gene matches. The CDR3 runs 15 residues.

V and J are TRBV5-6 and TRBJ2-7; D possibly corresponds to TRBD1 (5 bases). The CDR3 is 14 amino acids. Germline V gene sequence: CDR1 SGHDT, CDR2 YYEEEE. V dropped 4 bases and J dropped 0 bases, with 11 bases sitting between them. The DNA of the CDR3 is TGTGCCAGCAGCCAATTAACAGGCTCCTACGAGCAGTACTTC. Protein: CASSQLTGSYEQYF.

CDR3 nucleotide sequence: TGCAGCGTTGCCCGGGAATTAGATGGCTACACCTTC. Its translation: CSVARELDGYTF. This rearrangement joins TRBV29-1 to TRBJ1-2, with D unresolved. V was shortened by 4 bases and J by 6 bases, with 12 bases between the two germline ends. Germline CDR1 is SQVTM and CDR2 is ANQGSEA. This CDR3 has 12 residues.

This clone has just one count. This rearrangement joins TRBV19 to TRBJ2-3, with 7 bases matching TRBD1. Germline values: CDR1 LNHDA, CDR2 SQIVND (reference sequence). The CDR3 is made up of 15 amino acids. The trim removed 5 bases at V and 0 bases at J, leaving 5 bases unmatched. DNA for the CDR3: TGTGCCAGTAGTCCGGGGACAGCTAGCACAGATACGCAGTATTTT. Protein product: CASSPGTASTDTQYF. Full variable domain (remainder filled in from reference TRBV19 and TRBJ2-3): DGGITQSPKYLFRKEGQNVTLSCEQNLNHDAMYWYRQDPGQGLRLIYYSQIVNDFQKGDIAEGYSVSREKKESFPLTVTSAQKNPTAFYLCASSPGTASTDTQYFGPGTRLTVL.

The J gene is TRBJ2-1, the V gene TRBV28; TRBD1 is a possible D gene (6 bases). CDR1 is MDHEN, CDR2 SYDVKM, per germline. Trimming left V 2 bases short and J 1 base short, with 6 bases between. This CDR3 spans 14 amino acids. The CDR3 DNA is TGTGCCAGCAGTTTAACAGGGTCCTACAATGAGCAGTTCTTC. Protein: CASSLTGSYNEQFF.

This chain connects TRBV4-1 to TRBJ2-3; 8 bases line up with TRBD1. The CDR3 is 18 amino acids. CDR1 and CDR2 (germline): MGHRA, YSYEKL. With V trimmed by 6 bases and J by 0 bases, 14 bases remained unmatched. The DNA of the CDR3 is TGCGCCAGCAGTCCGACCGGGACAGGCGAACCTAGCACAGATACGCAGTATTTT. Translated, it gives CASSPTGTGEPSTDTQYF.